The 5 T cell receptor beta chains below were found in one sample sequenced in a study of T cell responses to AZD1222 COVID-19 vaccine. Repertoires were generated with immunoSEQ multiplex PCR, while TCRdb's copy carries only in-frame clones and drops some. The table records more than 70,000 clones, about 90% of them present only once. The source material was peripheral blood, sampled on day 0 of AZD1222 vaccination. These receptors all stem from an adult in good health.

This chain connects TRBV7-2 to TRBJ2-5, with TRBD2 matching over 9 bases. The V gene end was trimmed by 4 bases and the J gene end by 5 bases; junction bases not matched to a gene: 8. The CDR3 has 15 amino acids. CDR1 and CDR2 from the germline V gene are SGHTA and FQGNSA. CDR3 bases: TGTGCCAGCAGCTCCCAAGCGGGAGGTGGGGAGACCCAGTACTTC. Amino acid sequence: CASSSQAGGGETQYF.

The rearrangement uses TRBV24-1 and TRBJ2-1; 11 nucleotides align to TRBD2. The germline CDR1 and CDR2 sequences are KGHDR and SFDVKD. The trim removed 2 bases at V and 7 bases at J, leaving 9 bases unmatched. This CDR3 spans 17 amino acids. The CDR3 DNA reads TGTGCCACCAGTGATTCCAACCGACTAGCGGGGACTAATGAGCAGTTCTTC. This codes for CATSDSNRLAGTNEQFF.

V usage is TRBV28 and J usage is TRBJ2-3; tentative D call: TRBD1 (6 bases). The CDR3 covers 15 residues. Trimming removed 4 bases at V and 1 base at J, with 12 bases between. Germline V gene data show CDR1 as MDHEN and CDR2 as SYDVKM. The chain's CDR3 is CASSSLRTGTDTQYF. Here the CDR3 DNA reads TGTGCCAGCAGTTCCCTCCGGACAGGCACAGATACGCAGTATTTT.

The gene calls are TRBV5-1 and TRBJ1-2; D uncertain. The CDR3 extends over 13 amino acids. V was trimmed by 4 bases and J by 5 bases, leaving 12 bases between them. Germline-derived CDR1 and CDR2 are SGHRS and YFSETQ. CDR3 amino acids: CASSLNDGYGYTF. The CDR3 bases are TGCGCCAGCAGCCTGAATGACGGATATGGCTACACCTTC.

The CDR3 loop is CASSQVRPAANGEQYF. The CDR3 nucleotides read TGTGCCAGCAGCCAAGTTAGGCCAGCCGCTAATGGCGAGCAGTACTTC. J is TRBJ2-7 and V is TRBV3-1 (or the pseudogene TRBV3-2); the D is unclear. Trimming pared 1 base from V and 6 bases from J, leaving 19 bases between. There are 16 residues in the CDR3. CDR1 and CDR2 from the germline V gene are LGHDT and YNNKEL (reference sequence).